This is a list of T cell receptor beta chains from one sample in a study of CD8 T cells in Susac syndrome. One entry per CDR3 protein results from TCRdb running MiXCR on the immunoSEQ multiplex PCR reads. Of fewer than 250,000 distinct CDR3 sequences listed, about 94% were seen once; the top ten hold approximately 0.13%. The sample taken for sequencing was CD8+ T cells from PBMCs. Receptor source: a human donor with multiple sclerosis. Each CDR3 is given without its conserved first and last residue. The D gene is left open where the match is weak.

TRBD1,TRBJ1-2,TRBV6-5,ASSFGDRGAGYT
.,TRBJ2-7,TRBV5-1,ASSHRQKSSYEQY
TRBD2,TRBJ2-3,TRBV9,ASSVDLAGGSTDTQY
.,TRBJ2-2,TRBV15,ATSSPEGWTLAGELF
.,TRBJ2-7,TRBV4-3,ASSQYRSYEQY
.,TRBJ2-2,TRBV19,ASSPTSFNTGELF
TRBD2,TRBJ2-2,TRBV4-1,ASSFPASGSTGELF
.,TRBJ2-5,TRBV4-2,ASSHTDNSETQY
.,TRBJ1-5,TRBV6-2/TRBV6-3,ASTISREGNQPQH
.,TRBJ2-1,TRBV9,ASSATLGYSYNEQF
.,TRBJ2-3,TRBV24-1,ATSDLGDTQY
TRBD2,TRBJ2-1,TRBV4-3,ASSPSSGRATTYNEQF
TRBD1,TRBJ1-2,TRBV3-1,ASSTRTGSEEAYGYT
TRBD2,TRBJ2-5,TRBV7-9,ASSPKTSGAQETQY
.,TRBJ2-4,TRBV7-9,ASSLGDLENIQY
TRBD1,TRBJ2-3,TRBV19,ASSQGANTQY
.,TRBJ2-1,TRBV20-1,SGAKSDYNEQF
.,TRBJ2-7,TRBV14,ASSQGPGRAYEQY
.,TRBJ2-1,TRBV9,ASSVGGTLRDEQF
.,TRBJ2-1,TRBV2,ASSERIALGAYNEQF
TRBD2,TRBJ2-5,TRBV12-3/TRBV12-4,ASSPAASGPYQETQY
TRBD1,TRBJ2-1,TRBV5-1,ASSSPVDRGFGNEQF
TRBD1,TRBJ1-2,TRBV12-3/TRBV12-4,ATLTGAYTNGYT
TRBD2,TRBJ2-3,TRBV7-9,ASIVAGSTDTQY
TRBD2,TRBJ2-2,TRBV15,ATRLAGVTGELF
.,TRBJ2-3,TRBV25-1,ASAWADTQY
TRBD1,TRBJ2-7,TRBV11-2,ASSLGGQGASWLGDYEQY
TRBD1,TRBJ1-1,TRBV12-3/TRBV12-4,ASSRFLQGPEAF
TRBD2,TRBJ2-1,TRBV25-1,ASTGTSGYNEQF
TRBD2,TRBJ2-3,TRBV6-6,ASGTSADTQY
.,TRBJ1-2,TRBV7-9,ASSITGAAEGYT
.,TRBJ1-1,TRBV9,ASSVDLGAAEAF
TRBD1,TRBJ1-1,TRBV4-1,ASSQEENRGHTEAF
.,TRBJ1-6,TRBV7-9,ASSSRDGSSYNSPLH
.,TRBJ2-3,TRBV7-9,ASSQAGGTDTQY
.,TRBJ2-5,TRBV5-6,ASSLGRAIETQY
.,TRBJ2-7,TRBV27,ASRDGLTYEQY
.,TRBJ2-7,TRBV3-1,ASSPQGDLSYEQY
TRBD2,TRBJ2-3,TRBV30,AWNGAGGPDTQY
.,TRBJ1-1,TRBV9,ASSVGGRITEAF
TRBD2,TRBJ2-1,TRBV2,ASTRLAGKRYNEQF
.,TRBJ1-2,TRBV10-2,ASSELGPGYGYT
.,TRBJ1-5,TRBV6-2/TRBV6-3,ASSYGDIGVFQH
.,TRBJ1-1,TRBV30,AWSGGIQVSNTEAF
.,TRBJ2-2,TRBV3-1,ASSQEGASRELF
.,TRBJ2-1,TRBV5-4,ASSFPIYYNEQF
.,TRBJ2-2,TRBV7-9,ASSWDPGDTGELF